This T cell receptor beta chain came from a study of blood T cell repertoires in COVID-19. About the research overall: The United States, Italy and Spain provided the acute and convalescent COVID-19 samples. T cells, B-cell-depleted T cells, or PBMCs supplied cDNA or gDNA.

CDR1 KGHDR and CDR2 SFDVKD come from the germline V gene. The CDR3 sequence is 15 residues long. V lost 3 bases and J lost 4; bases outside the gene matches: 6. In the authors' methods: How many nucleated cells were present was estimated from reference gene primer amplification. The repertoire was sequenced with immunoSEQ multiplex PCR; TCRdb's copy has only in-frame clones and lacks some. V, J and clone size reflect that table, while D and trimming were determined from the DNA. The table records roughly 170,000 clones, roughly nine tenths of them present only once. The sequencing sample was made of peripheral blood. This sequence joins TRBV24-1 and TRBJ1-1; 8 bases map to TRBD1. The clonotype was recovered from a man aged 65 to 79 with active or convalescent COVID-19. For the CDR3, the DNA is TGTGCCACCAGTGATGCCCGACAGGGGATCACTGAAGCTTTCTTT. This translates into CATSDARQGITEAFF.